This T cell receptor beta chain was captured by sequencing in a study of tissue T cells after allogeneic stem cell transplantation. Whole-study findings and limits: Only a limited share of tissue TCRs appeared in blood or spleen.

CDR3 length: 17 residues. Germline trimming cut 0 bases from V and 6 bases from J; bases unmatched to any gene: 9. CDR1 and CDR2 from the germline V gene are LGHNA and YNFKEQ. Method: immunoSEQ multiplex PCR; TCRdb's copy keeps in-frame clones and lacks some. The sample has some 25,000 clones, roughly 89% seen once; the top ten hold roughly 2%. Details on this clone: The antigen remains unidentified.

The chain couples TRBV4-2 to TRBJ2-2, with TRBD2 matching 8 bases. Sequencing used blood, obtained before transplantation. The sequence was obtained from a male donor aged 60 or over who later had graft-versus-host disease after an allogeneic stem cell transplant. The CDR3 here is CASSQDPAGEVAGELFF. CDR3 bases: TGTGCCAGCAGCCAAGATCCAGCGGGAGAGGTTGCCGGGGAGCTGTTTTTT.